The present T cell receptor (beta chain) was sequenced within a study of blood T cell repertoires in COVID-19. Study context: Samples representing acute and convalescent COVID-19 were sourced from the United States, Italy and Spain. Nucleic acid was either cDNA or gDNA, and it came from T cells, B-cell-depleted T cells, or PBMCs.

As processed by the authors: Scientists estimated how many nucleated cells there were by amplifying reference gene primers. Measured with immunoSEQ multiplex PCR; TCRdb has only the in-frame clones, and not every one. That table supplies the V and J calls and clone size; D and trimming were determined from the DNA. This sample has approximately 320,000 clones; around nine tenths occur once, and the top ten carry 11%. The ends were cut back, 5 bases at V and 9 bases at J, with 11 bases in the middle. The CDR3 spans 12 residues. The germline V gene encodes CDR1 SNHLY and CDR2 FYNNEI. Seattle patient enrollment occurred during active infection, with longitudinal follow-up thereafter.

The source of this sequence is a woman in her twenties or thirties with COVID-19, enrolled during active disease. The rearrangement uses TRBV2 and TRBJ2-1; D is undetermined. Source material: peripheral blood. As DNA, the CDR3 is TGTGCCAGCAGTATTAGTTCCCCTGAGCAGTTCTTC. Protein: CASSISSPEQFF.